Listed below are T cell receptor beta chains from one sample, sequenced in a study of blood T cell repertoires in COVID-19. The method was immunoSEQ multiplex PCR; TCRdb's version includes in-frame clones alone and lacks a portion of them. The sample includes 200,000 to 250,000 clones, 83% of them seen just once. The specimen sequenced was peripheral blood. Receptors originate from a human donor in a cohort sampled during active COVID-19. Each CDR3 is given with its conserved first and last residue. D genes are given only for firm matches. The size of a clone is reported for some rows only, either as once, few or many, or as a class for expanded clones.

CDR3 DNA: TGCGCCAGTATGCTAGCGGGAGAAGATACGCAGTATTTT
CDR3 protein: CASMLAGEDTQYF
clone size: .
J gene: TRBJ2-3
D gene: TRBD2
V gene: TRBV10-2

CDR3 DNA: TGTGCCAGCAGTGATCAGGGGGCAGATACGCAGTATTTT
CDR3 protein: CASSDQGADTQYF
clone size: .
J gene: TRBJ2-3
D gene: TRBD1
V gene: TRBV6-4

CDR3 DNA: TGTGCCAGCTCACGAATGGAACTAGCGAATACCTACGAGCAGTACTTC
CDR3 protein: CASSRMELANTYEQYF
clone size: .
J gene: TRBJ2-7
D gene: TRBD2
V gene: TRBV18

CDR3 DNA: TGTGCCAGCAGATCCGACAGGGGACGAGGGTGGCGCACCGGGGAGCTGTTTTTT
CDR3 protein: CASRSDRGRGWRTGELFF
clone size: .
J gene: TRBJ2-2
D gene: TRBD1
V gene: TRBV5-5

CDR3 DNA: TGTGCCAGCAGCTCCCCCTTGGTCGGGGGGAAGAACACTGAAGCTTTCTTT
CDR3 protein: CASSSPLVGGKNTEAFF
clone size: .
J gene: TRBJ1-1
D gene: .
V gene: TRBV7-9

CDR3 DNA: TGTGCCAGTGAGGGGACAGGGTATCAGCCCCAGCATTTT
CDR3 protein: CASEGTGYQPQHF
clone size: .
J gene: TRBJ1-5
D gene: TRBD1
V gene: TRBV19

CDR3 DNA: TGTGCCAGTAGTCCCCCGGGGGGTCGGGGCGAAAAACTGTTTTTT
CDR3 protein: CASSPPGGRGEKLFF
clone size: .
J gene: TRBJ1-4
D gene: .
V gene: TRBV19

CDR3 DNA: TGCGCCAGCAGCTCAGGGTACCAGGGGGAAAAACTGTTTTTT
CDR3 protein: CASSSGYQGEKLFF
clone size: .
J gene: TRBJ1-4
D gene: .
V gene: TRBV5-1

CDR3 DNA: TGCGCCAGCAGCGGACAGAGCGATCAGCCCCAGCATTTT
CDR3 protein: CASSGQSDQPQHF
clone size: once
J gene: TRBJ1-5
D gene: .
V gene: TRBV10-2

CDR3 DNA: TGTGCCAGCAGTGGGGGACAGCTCTACGAGCAGTACTTC
CDR3 protein: CASSGGQLYEQYF
clone size: .
J gene: TRBJ2-7
D gene: TRBD1
V gene: TRBV2

CDR3 DNA: TGTGCCAGCAGTTTAAGCGCAGGGTTGGATAATCAGCCCCAGCATTTT
CDR3 protein: CASSLSAGLDNQPQHF
clone size: .
J gene: TRBJ1-5
D gene: .
V gene: TRBV28

CDR3 DNA: TGTGCCAGCAGCTCGAGCCTCGGGACTTACGAGCAGTACTTC
CDR3 protein: CASSSSLGTYEQYF
clone size: .
J gene: TRBJ2-7
D gene: .
V gene: TRBV7-2

CDR3 DNA: TGTGCCAGCAGCTCAACTAGCGGGAACACCGGGGAGCTGTTTTTT
CDR3 protein: CASSSTSGNTGELFF
clone size: .
J gene: TRBJ2-2
D gene: TRBD2
V gene: TRBV7-2

CDR3 DNA: TGCGCCAGCAGCTTGTTGCCGACAGGGGATTCGAACACCGGGGAGCTGTTTTTT
CDR3 protein: CASSLLPTGDSNTGELFF
clone size: few
J gene: TRBJ2-2
D gene: TRBD1
V gene: TRBV5-1

CDR3 DNA: TGTGCCAGCAGGTCCGGGACTAGCGGACGGTGGTATTTT
CDR3 protein: CASRSGTSGRWYF
clone size: .
J gene: TRBJ2-3
D gene: TRBD2
V gene: TRBV28

CDR3 DNA: TGTGCCAGCAGCCTCGATGGAGGGGCGGACTATGGCTACACCTTC
CDR3 protein: CASSLDGGADYGYTF
clone size: .
J gene: TRBJ1-2
D gene: .
V gene: TRBV7-2

CDR3 DNA: TGTGCCAGCAGTTACACCAGGGGAGATGAGACCCAGTACTTC
CDR3 protein: CASSYTRGDETQYF
clone size: .
J gene: TRBJ2-5
D gene: .
V gene: TRBV6-5

CDR3 DNA: TGTGCCAGCAGCTTGAGTGGCGGGGACACAGATACGCAGTATTTT
CDR3 protein: CASSLSGGDTDTQYF
clone size: once
J gene: TRBJ2-3
D gene: .
V gene: TRBV5-6

CDR3 DNA: TGCGCCAGCAGCCAACAAAGGACAGGGGAGGGGACAGATACGCAGTATTTT
CDR3 protein: CASSQQRTGEGTDTQYF
clone size: .
J gene: TRBJ2-3
D gene: TRBD1
V gene: TRBV4-1

CDR3 DNA: TGTGCCAGCAGGCGGGTGGCTGGAAACACCATATATTTT
CDR3 protein: CASRRVAGNTIYF
clone size: .
J gene: TRBJ1-3
D gene: .
V gene: TRBV2

CDR3 DNA: TGTGCCAGCAGTTTGGGACTAGCGAGCTCCTACGAGCAGTACTTC
CDR3 protein: CASSLGLASSYEQYF
clone size: .
J gene: TRBJ2-7
D gene: TRBD2
V gene: TRBV6-5

CDR3 DNA: TGTGCCAGCAGTTACTCCGGGGGGGCGGGTCAGCCCCAGCATTTT
CDR3 protein: CASSYSGGAGQPQHF
clone size: .
J gene: TRBJ1-5
D gene: .
V gene: TRBV6-6

CDR3 DNA: TGTGCCAGCAGTGACGCGGGGGGGCCCACAGATACGCAGTATTTT
CDR3 protein: CASSDAGGPTDTQYF
clone size: .
J gene: TRBJ2-3
D gene: TRBD2
V gene: TRBV6-4

CDR3 DNA: TGTGCCAGCACCGGACTAGTAGGGGAGCAGTTCTTC
CDR3 protein: CASTGLVGEQFF
clone size: once
J gene: TRBJ2-1
D gene: TRBD2
V gene: TRBV2

CDR3 DNA: TGCGCCAGCAGTCCTAGTCTAGCGGGAGTCAGAGATACGCAGTATTTT
CDR3 protein: CASSPSLAGVRDTQYF
clone size: .
J gene: TRBJ2-3
D gene: TRBD2
V gene: TRBV4-1

CDR3 DNA: TGCGCCAGCAGCGGAACTCCCGGGACAGCCCCCCGAGAGACCCAGTACTTC
CDR3 protein: CASSGTPGTAPRETQYF
clone size: .
J gene: TRBJ2-5
D gene: TRBD1
V gene: TRBV5-1

CDR3 DNA: TGTGCCAGCAGTCCCCGAACTAGCGGGGACTACAATGAGCAGTTCTTC
CDR3 protein: CASSPRTSGDYNEQFF
clone size: .
J gene: TRBJ2-1
D gene: TRBD2
V gene: TRBV2